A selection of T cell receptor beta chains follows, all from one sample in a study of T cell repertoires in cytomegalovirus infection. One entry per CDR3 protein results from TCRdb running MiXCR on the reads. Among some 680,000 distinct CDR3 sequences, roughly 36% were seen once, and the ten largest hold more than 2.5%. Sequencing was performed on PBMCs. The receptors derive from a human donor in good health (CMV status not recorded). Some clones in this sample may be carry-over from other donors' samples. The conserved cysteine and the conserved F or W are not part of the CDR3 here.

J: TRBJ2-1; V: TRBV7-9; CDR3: ASSYPLGLGQF
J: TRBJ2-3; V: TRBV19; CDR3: ASGTDTQY
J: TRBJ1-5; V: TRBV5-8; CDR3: ASSLGQQPQH
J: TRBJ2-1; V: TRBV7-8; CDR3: ASISGSYNNEQF
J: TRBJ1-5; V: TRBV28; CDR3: ASSVNQPQH
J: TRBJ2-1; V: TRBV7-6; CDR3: ASSSSINNEQF
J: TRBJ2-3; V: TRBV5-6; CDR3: ASSLVAGVTTDTQY
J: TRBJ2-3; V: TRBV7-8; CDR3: ASSLERRSSGVPDTQY
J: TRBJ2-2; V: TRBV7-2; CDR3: ASRTTSGRAGELF
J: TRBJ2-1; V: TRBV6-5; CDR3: ASSPLSGESYNEQF
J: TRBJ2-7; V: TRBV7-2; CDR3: ASSLSSGSVEQY
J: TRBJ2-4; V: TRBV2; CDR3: ASSDLVIQY
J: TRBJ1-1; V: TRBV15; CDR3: ATSRQSNTEAF
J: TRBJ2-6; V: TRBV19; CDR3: ASSIQRSLGNVLT
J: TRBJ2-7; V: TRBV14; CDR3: ASSQAGTGLSEQY
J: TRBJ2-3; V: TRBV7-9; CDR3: ASSPATSGRADTQY
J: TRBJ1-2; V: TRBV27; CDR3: ASSLYRQGEGGYT
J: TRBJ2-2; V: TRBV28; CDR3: AAGPLQNTGELF
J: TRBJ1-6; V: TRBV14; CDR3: ASRGQGSPGSPLH
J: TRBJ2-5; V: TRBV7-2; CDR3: ASSAGREETQY